These 23 T cell receptor beta chains came from one sample sequenced in a study of a mutant IDH1 vaccine in newly diagnosed glioma. Time point reported: week 5, during vaccination. Doses of 300 ug of mutant IDH1 20-mer peptide were given with topical imiquimod. Sequencing was performed with immunoSEQ multiplex PCR; in TCRdb, only in-frame clones are kept and a portion is missing. The repertoire has about 53,000 clones, about 86% of them found once; the top ten carry about 7.7%. Antigens for these TCRs are unknown. The sequenced sample was PBMCs, obtained from a glioma patient whose treatment included an IDH1 peptide vaccine. All receptors come from a woman aged 45-65 years with glioma.

The V call is TRBV28, the J call TRBJ1-5, with unresolved D. This CDR3 contains 11 residues. Trimming stripped 5 bases from V and 5 bases from J, with 4 bases between. Germline CDR1 MDHEN, CDR2 SYDVKM. CDR3 in DNA: TGTGCCAGCAGTGGGGATCAGCCCCAGCATTTT. Amino acid sequence: CASSGDQPQHF.

This chain joins TRBV14 and TRBJ2-2, with unresolved D. V lost 4 bases and J lost 1, with 13 bases in between. This CDR3 spans 16 amino acids. Germline assignment: CDR1 SGHDN and CDR2 FVKESK. Written as DNA, the CDR3 is TGTGCCAGCAGCCCTCTGCGTCTACTGAACACCGGGGAGCTGTTTTTT. It codes for CASSPLRLLNTGELFF.

The chain has TRBV5-1 and TRBJ1-1; weak D call: TRBD1 (5 bases). V was trimmed by 1 base and J by 0 bases, leaving 13 bases between them. This CDR3 contains 16 residues. Germline values: CDR1 SGHRS, CDR2 YFSETQ. The CDR3 DNA reads TGCGCCAGCAGCTTGCGAGGGGCAGCCTTGAACACTGAAGCTTTCTTT. Translation: CASSLRGAALNTEAFF.

The chain couples TRBV30 to TRBJ1-1; TRBD1 matches at 8 bases. Looked up from germline, CDR1 is GTSNPN and CDR2 is SVGIG (reference sequence). The ends lost 2 bases at V and 10 bases at J; junction bases unmatched: 9. This CDR3 comprises 13 residues. CDR3 region: CAWSPTRQGRAFF. Here the CDR3 DNA reads TGTGCCTGGAGTCCCACCCGACAGGGGAGAGCTTTCTTT.

The rearrangement uses TRBV4-3 and TRBJ1-6, with unresolved D. V dropped 0 bases and J dropped 9 bases, with 15 bases sitting between them. Germline CDR1 LGHNA, CDR2 YSLEER. This CDR3 region has 16 residues. The chain's CDR3 is CASSQDFGSGGSPLHF. The CDR3 bases are TGCGCCAGCAGCCAAGATTTTGGGTCAGGAGGTTCACCCCTCCACTTT.

The rearrangement uses TRBV6-1 and TRBJ1-1; D is unresolved. Germline V CDR1 and CDR2: MNHNS, SASEGT. The CDR3 covers 15 residues. V shed 0 bases and J shed 0 bases, with 8 bases lying between them. CDR3 residues: CASSEAAVLNTEAFF. CDR3 coding DNA: TGTGCCAGCAGTGAAGCGGCGGTATTGAACACTGAAGCTTTCTTT.

The genes are TRBV7-9 and TRBJ2-7; D gene uncertain. V lost 8 bases to trimming and J lost 0 bases, with 11 bases between them. The CDR3 runs 13 residues. Germline V gene lookup returns CDR1 SEHNR and CDR2 FQNEAQ (reference sequence). CDR3 nucleotide sequence: TGTGCCAGCCGACGGCCGAACTCCTACGAGCAGTACTTC. Protein product: CASRRPNSYEQYF.

The chain employs TRBV14 and TRBJ1-2; D might be TRBD1 (5 bases). There are 13 residues in the CDR3. V gave up 3 bases and J gave up 6 bases, with 11 bases separating them. CDR1 and CDR2 (germline): SGHDN, FVKESK. The CDR3 region is CASSQGTAHGYTF. The CDR3 region has the DNA TGTGCCAGCAGCCAGGGGACGGCCCATGGCTACACCTTC.

For the CDR3, the DNA is TGTGCCAGCCGGGTAATGAACACTGAAGCTTTCTTT. This gives the protein CASRVMNTEAFF. This chain uses TRBV6-1 with TRBJ1-1; D gene uncertain. This CDR3 region has 12 residues. The V end was cut by 8 bases, the J end by 0 bases, with 7 bases between. The V gene's germline CDR1 is MNHNS and CDR2 SASEGT.

This sequence joins TRBV9 and TRBJ2-7, with TRBD1 matching 7 bases. CDR1 is SGDLS, CDR2 YYNGEE, per germline. The V and J ends lost 2 bases and 5 bases, in that order; junction bases with no gene match: 10. There are 15 residues in the CDR3. The CDR3 is CASSVMTGTSDEQYF. CDR3 coding DNA: TGTGCCAGCAGCGTCATGACAGGGACGTCGGACGAGCAGTACTTC. Filled out from reference TRBV9 and TRBJ2-7, the complete variable domain reads DSGVTQTPKHLITATGQRVTLRCSPRSGDLSVYWYQQSLDQGLQFLIQYYNGEERAKGNILERFSAQQFPDLHSELNLSSLELGDSALYFCASSVMTGTSDEQYFGPGTRLTVT.

The rearrangement links TRBV27 to TRBJ2-7; either TRBD1 or TRBD2 may fit D (7 bases each). V shed 5 bases and J shed 6 bases, with 14 bases lying between them. The CDR3 has 13 residues. Per germline, CDR1 MNHEY and CDR2 SMNVEV (reference sequence). The CDR3 sequence: CASSGARGGEQYF. The CDR3 DNA reads TGTGCCAGCAGTGGAGCCAGGGGGGGCGAGCAGTACTTC.

V is TRBV27 and J is TRBJ1-1; 7 bases are a match to TRBD1. The germline gives CDR1 MNHEY, CDR2 SMNVEV (reference sequence). Trimming removed 1 base from V and 3 bases from J; junction bases left unmatched: 5. The CDR3 runs 15 residues. CDR3 loop: CASSLWRGLDTEAFF. Here the CDR3 DNA reads TGTGCCAGCAGTTTATGGAGGGGGCTCGACACTGAAGCTTTCTTT.

The chain recombines TRBV7-6 with TRBJ1-4; D might be TRBD1 (5 bases). Germline assignment: CDR1 SGHVS and CDR2 FNYEAQ. The CDR3 has 19 amino acids. The germline V and J ends were trimmed by 5 bases and 0 bases, with 22 bases remaining between them. The CDR3 nucleotides are TGTGCCAGCAGCCCAGGGACTGTTAGGCCTCTTGCAACTAATGAAAAACTGTTTTTT. It encodes CASSPGTVRPLATNEKLFF.

This clone was observed once. The chain uses TRBV5-6 and TRBJ1-2; tentatively, D is TRBD1 (5 bases). V gave up 3 bases and J gave up 4 bases, with 10 bases separating them. The germline gives CDR1 SGHDT, CDR2 YYEEEE. The CDR3 is 13 residues long. The CDR3 loop is CASSSWTRYGYTF. The CDR3 nucleotides read TGTGCCAGCAGCTCCTGGACACGCTATGGCTACACCTTC.

The V and J genes are TRBV10-1 and TRBJ2-7; D possibly corresponds to TRBD1 (5 bases). The germline CDR1 and CDR2 sequences are WNHNN and SYGVQD (reference sequence). V was clipped by 11 bases and J by 4 bases, with 24 bases between them. The CDR3 has 15 residues. The CDR3 DNA reads as TGCGCCGGGGAAACAGGCTTCGGCGAATTTTACGAGCAGTACTTC. This translates into CAGETGFGEFYEQYF.

The gene calls are TRBV6-1 and TRBJ2-1; 8 nucleotides match TRBD1. Germline assignment: CDR1 MNHNS and CDR2 SASEGT. V gave up 6 bases and J gave up 6 bases; unmatched junction bases: 7. This CDR3 has 14 residues. The CDR3 region has the DNA TGTGCCAGCAGACGACAGGGGAGTGGCAATGAGCAGTTCTTC. It codes for CASRRQGSGNEQFF.

V and J are TRBV7-2 and TRBJ2-2; TRBD2 might be the D (6 bases). The germline gives CDR1 SGHTA, CDR2 FQGNSA. The CDR3 extends over 12 amino acids. Trimming shortened V by 5 bases and J by 6 bases, and 7 bases separated the two germline ends. CDR3 nucleotide sequence: TGTGCCAGCAGCCGGGGGTCCGGGGAGCTGTTTTTT. Translating it yields CASSRGSGELFF.

This clone was picked up one time. The V and J genes are TRBV9 and TRBJ1-2; TRBD1 might be the D (5 bases). Germline values: CDR1 SGDLS, CDR2 YYNGEE. This CDR3 comprises 14 residues. V shed 3 bases and J shed 4 bases, with 13 bases lying between them. CDR3 sequence reads: CASSANRQTYGYTF. CDR3 nucleotides: TGTGCCAGCAGCGCCAACCGACAGACCTATGGCTACACCTTC.

The genes are TRBV6-1 and TRBJ1-5; D remains unclear. The V and J ends lost 5 bases and 2 bases respectively, with 10 bases between them. The CDR3 has 14 residues. The germline V gene has CDR1 MNHNS and CDR2 SASEGT. The CDR3 sequence is CASSLSWGNQPQHF. In nucleotides, the CDR3 is TGTGCCAGCAGTCTCTCATGGGGCAATCAGCCCCAGCATTTT.

This clone turned up a few times. The rearrangement uses TRBV5-1 and TRBJ1-5, with 9 positions matching TRBD1. The CDR3 has 16 amino acids. Germline V CDR1 and CDR2: SGHRS, YFSETQ. Trimming took 4 bases from V and 8 from J; bases not matched to a gene: 13. This CDR3 is CASSPGQGVEKEPQHF. The CDR3 region has the DNA TGCGCCAGCAGCCCGGGACAGGGAGTTGAGAAGGAGCCCCAGCATTTT.

V usage is TRBV9 and J usage is TRBJ2-1; D is undetermined. This CDR3 region has 13 residues. Germline lookup yields CDR1 SGDLS and CDR2 YYNGEE. The V end lost 0 bases, the J end lost 3 bases, and 4 bases lay between the germline ends. The CDR3 region has the DNA TGTGCCAGCAGCGTAGCGGACTACAATGAGCAGTTCTTC. Its translation: CASSVADYNEQFF.

V is TRBV6-6 and J is TRBJ2-7; D unclear. Germline V gives CDR1 MNHNY, CDR2 SVGAGI (reference sequence). This CDR3 comprises 13 residues. Trimming stripped 3 bases from V and 3 bases from J, with 9 bases between. As DNA, the CDR3 is TGTGCCAGCAGTTATCAGGATTACTACGAGCAGTACTTC. As protein: CASSYQDYYEQYF.

The table lists this clone with a few counts. The chain couples TRBV6-1 to TRBJ1-6, with D maybe TRBD1 (5 bases). This CDR3 contains 13 residues. V was pared by 6 bases and J by 9 bases, with 12 bases between. Germline V gives CDR1 MNHNS, CDR2 SASEGT. CDR3 DNA sequence: TGTGCCAGCAGGCCAGGGCCGGGTTCACCCCTCCACTTT. Translation: CASRPGPGSPLHF.